Presented here are 8 T cell receptor beta chains from one specimen sequenced in a study of OX40 agonist ivuxolimab in advanced cancers. Sequencing was performed with immunoSEQ multiplex PCR; in TCRdb, only in-frame clones are kept and a portion is missing. The sample holds roughly 40,000 clones, 92% seen once. The sequencing here drew on CD4+ or CD8+ T cells sorted from blood, taken in a trial of the OX40 agonist ivuxolimab. These TCRs come from an adult with an advanced solid tumor such as melanoma, head and neck, liver or kidney cancer.

V usage is TRBV6-6 and J usage is TRBJ2-1, with D perhaps TRBD2 (5 bases). Germline CDR1 is MNHNY and CDR2 is SVGAGI (reference sequence). Between the trimmed V and J ends, which lost 8 bases and 8 bases, there was a span of 13 bases. This CDR3 spans 12 amino acids. CDR3 nucleotide sequence: TGTGCCAGCGGGGAGCTTGTAGATGAGCAGTTCTTC. It translates to CASGELVDEQFF.

The chain carries TRBV11-2 and TRBJ2-1; D is undetermined. Germline V lookup: CDR1 SGHAT, CDR2 FQNNGV. Trimming removed 5 bases from V and 1 base from J, with 12 bases in between. The CDR3 is 15 residues long. As DNA, the CDR3 is TGTGCCAGCAGCCAAATGACGAGATCCTACAATGAGCAGTTCTTC. The encoded protein is CASSQMTRSYNEQFF.

This clone is medium-sized within its sample. J is TRBJ1-3 and V is TRBV6-1; D call uncertain. CDR1 is MNHNS, CDR2 SASEGT, per germline. V shed 0 bases and J shed 4 bases, with 10 bases lying between them. This CDR3 has 15 amino acids. CDR3 protein: CASSEAEGSGNTIYF. The CDR3 DNA sequence: TGTGCCAGCAGTGAAGCGGAGGGATCAGGAAACACCATATATTTT.

The rearrangement joins TRBV18 to TRBJ2-5, with D possibly TRBD1 on 6 matching bases. The CDR3 loop spans 15 amino acids. The germline V gene encodes CDR1 KGHSH and CDR2 LQKENI. Deletions cut 3 bases from V and 7 bases from J, with 18 bases between. The CDR3 coding sequence is TGTGCCAGCTCACCCAATATCTGGGGGCGGGCGACCCAGTACTTC. This translates into CASSPNIWGRATQYF.

The chain couples TRBV28 to TRBJ2-5; D may be TRBD2 (5 bases). Germline-derived CDR1 and CDR2 are MDHEN and SYDVKM. Trimming left V 8 bases short and J 3 bases short, with 13 bases between. The CDR3 consists of 13 residues. The CDR3 sequence is CASQDWSEETQYF. CDR3 DNA sequence: TGTGCCAGCCAGGACTGGAGTGAAGAGACCCAGTACTTC.

The gene calls are TRBV18 and TRBJ2-5; D remains unclear. Trimming took off 0 bases at V and 4 bases at J, with 9 bases between the two ends. The germline CDR1 and CDR2 sequences are KGHSH and LQKENI. The CDR3 runs to 14 residues. The CDR3 here is CASSPPSDGETQYF. As DNA, the CDR3 is TGTGCCAGCTCACCACCGTCGGACGGAGAGACCCAGTACTTC.

The V gene is TRBV6-1, the J gene TRBJ2-7; D is unresolved. Deletions cut 3 bases from V and 7 bases from J, with 16 bases between. The germline CDR1 and CDR2 sequences are MNHNS and SASEGT. This CDR3 is 14 amino acids long. The CDR3 region has the DNA TGTGCCAGCAGTGAGGGTGGAGCGCTACGAGAGCAGTACTTC. Translating gives CASSEGGALREQYF.

The rearrangement uses TRBV13 and TRBJ2-7; no clear D gene. V lost 2 bases and J lost 1, with 0 bases in between. Germline-derived CDR1 and CDR2 are PRHDT and FYEKMQ (reference sequence). The CDR3 runs to 11 residues. CDR3 amino acids: CASSLSYEQYF. As DNA, the CDR3 is TGTGCCAGCAGCTTATCCTACGAGCAGTACTTC. The full variable domain, rest sourced from reference TRBV13 and TRBJ2-7, is AAGVIQSPRHLIKEKRETATLKCYPIPRHDTVYWYQQGPGQDPQFLISFYEKMQSDKGSIPDRFSAQQFSDYHSELNMSSLELGDSALYFCASSLSYEQYFGPGTRLTVT.